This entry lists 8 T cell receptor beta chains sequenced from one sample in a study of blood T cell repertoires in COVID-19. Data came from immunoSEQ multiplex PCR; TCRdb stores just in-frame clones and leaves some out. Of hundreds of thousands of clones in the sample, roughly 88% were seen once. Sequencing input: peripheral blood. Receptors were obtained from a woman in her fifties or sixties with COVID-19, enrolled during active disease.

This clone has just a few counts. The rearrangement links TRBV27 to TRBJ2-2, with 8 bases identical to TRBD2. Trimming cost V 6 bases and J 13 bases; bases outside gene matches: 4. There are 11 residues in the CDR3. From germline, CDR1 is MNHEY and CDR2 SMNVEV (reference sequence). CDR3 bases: TGTGCCAGCAGCGGCGGGGGGTGGCTGTTTTTT. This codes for CASSGGGWLFF.

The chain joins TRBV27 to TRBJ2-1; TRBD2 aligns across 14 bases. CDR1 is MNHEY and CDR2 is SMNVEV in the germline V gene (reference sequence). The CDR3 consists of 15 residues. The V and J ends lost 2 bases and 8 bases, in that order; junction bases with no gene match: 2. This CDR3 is CASSLGTSGGYEQFF. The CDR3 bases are TGTGCCAGCAGTTTAGGGACTAGCGGGGGTTATGAGCAGTTCTTC.

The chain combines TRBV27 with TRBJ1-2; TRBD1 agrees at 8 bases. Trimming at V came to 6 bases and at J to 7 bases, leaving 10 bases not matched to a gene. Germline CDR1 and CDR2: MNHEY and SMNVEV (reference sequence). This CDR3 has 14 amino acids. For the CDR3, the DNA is TGTGCCAGCAGCCTCGGACAGGGAGTAGGTGGCTACACCTTC. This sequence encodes CASSLGQGVGGYTF.

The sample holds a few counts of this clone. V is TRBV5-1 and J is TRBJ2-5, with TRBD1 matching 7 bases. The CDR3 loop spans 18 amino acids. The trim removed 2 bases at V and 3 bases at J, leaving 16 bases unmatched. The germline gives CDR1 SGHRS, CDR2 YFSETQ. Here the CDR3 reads CASSFRPDRADDKETQYF. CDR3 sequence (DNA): TGCGCCAGCAGCTTCCGCCCCGACAGGGCTGACGACAAAGAGACCCAGTACTTC.

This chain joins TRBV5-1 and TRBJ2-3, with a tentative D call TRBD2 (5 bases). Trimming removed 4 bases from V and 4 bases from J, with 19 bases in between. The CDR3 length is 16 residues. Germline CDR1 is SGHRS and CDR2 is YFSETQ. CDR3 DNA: TGCGCCAGCAGCCTCCTGGGGAGATTAAGTGCAGATACGCAGTATTTT. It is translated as CASSLLGRLSADTQYF.

The CDR3 region has the DNA TGTGCCAGCAGTAAAGGGGGTCTCTCCTACAATGAGCAGTTCTTC. Translating it yields CASSKGGLSYNEQFF. The chain joins TRBV6-2 or TRBV6-3 to TRBJ2-1, with a possible D match to TRBD1 (6 bases). Germline CDR1 and CDR2: MNHEY and SVGEGT. This CDR3 is built from 15 residues. V was trimmed by 5 bases and J by 0 bases, leaving 11 bases between them.

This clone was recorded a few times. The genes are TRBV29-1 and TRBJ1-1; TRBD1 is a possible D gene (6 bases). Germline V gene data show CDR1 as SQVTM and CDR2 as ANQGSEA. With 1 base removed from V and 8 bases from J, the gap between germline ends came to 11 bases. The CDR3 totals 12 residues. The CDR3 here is CSVEGAGTEAFF. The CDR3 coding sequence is TGCAGCGTTGAAGGGGCCGGGACAGAAGCTTTCTTT.

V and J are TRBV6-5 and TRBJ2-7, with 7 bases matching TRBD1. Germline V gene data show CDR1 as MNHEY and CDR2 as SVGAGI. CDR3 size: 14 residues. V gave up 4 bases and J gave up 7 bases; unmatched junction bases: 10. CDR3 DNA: TGTGCCAGCAGTTCCGCTACAGGGGTTCGGGAGCAGTACTTC. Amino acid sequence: CASSSATGVREQYF.